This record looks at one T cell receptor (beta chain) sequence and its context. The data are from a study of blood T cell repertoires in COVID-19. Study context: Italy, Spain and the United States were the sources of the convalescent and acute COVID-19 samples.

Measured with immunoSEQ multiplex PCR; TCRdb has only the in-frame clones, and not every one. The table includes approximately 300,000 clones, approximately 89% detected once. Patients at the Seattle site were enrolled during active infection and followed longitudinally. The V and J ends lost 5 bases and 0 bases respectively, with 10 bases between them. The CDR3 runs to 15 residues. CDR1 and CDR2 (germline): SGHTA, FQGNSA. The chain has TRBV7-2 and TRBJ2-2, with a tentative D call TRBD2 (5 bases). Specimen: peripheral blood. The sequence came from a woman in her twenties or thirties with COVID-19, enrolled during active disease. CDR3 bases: TGTGCCAGCAGCAGGGAGCTCGCGAACACCGGGGAGCTGTTTTTT. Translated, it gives CASSRELANTGELFF.